This record covers a single T cell receptor (beta chain). Enrolled during active infection, Seattle patients were then followed longitudinally. The record originates from a study of blood T cell repertoires in COVID-19. Whole-study context: The United States, Italy and Spain provided the acute and convalescent COVID-19 samples.

Per germline, CDR1 LNHDA and CDR2 SQIVND (reference sequence). V lost 6 bases and J 5 bases, leaving 19 bases between the germline ends. The CDR3 runs 15 residues. In the original workflow: Reference gene primer amplification gave estimated nucleated cell counts. Sequencing used immunoSEQ multiplex PCR; TCRdb keeps in-frame clones, though not all of them. D and trimming come from the DNA, and the V and J calls and clone size come from that table. Of a few hundred thousand clones in the sample, approximately 90% were seen once. J is TRBJ1-2 and V is TRBV19, with TRBD1 as a possible D gene (5 bases). The sequence derives from a woman between 45 and 60 years old with COVID-19, enrolled during active disease. The sequenced sample was peripheral blood. The CDR3 sequence is CASRGKDSGQYGYTF. The CDR3 bases are TGTGCCAGTAGGGGGAAAGACAGTGGGCAATATGGCTACACCTTC.